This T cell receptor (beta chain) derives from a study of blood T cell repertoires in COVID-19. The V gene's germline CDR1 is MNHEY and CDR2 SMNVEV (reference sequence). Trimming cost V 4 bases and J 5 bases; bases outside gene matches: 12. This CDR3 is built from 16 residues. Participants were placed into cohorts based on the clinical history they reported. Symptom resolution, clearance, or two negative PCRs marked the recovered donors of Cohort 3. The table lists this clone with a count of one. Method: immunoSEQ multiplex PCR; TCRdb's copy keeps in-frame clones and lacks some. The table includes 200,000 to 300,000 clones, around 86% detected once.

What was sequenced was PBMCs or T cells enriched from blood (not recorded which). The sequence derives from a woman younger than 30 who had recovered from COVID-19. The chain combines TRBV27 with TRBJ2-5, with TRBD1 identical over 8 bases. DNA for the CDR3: TGTGCCAGCAGTTCCTTCCGGGACAGGTCAGAGGAGACCCAGTACTTC. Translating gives CASSSFRDRSEETQYF.